The text below deals with one T cell receptor beta chain. Sample-barcoded 5' priming and a J-beta primer mix drove a second PCR of 7 to 11 cycles. Each sample yielded at least 2.5 million CDR3-containing paired-end reads. TCRdb reprocessed the 5' RACE reads via MiXCR and lists one record per CDR3 protein. The sample consists of 750,000 to 1,000,000 distinct CDR3 sequences, 25% to 35% of them appearing once. This specimen comes from a study of blood T cells in healthy people across ages. The CDR3 spans 18 residues. Trimming at V came to 2 bases and at J to 6 bases, leaving 15 bases not matched to a gene. Germline CDR1 is SGHTA and CDR2 is FQGNSA. The same specimen was also included in a second study, on T cells of mothers and their children. That report adds: Thymic selection shapes TCR recombination output in related pairs, and it does so similarly in unrelated pairs.

This sequence joins TRBV7-2 and TRBJ1-1; 10 bases map to TRBD1. This sequence originates from a woman between 40 and 50 years old in good health. Source material: blood. This CDR3 is CASSLSLLPGQGGSEAFF. The CDR3 coding sequence is TGTGCCAGCAGCTTATCCCTCCTCCCCGGACAGGGGGGCTCTGAAGCTTTCTTT.